One sample yielded the 19 T cell receptor beta chains listed below, sequenced in a study of T-cell memory formation after mild COVID-19. One entry per CDR3 protein results from TCRdb running MiXCR on the 5' RACE reads. The data hold approximately 390,000 distinct CDR3 sequences, with 16% observed a single time. The specimen sequenced was PBMCs or a T cell subset sorted from them (not recorded which). Receptors were obtained from a man aged 18 to 29 who had mild COVID-19 (a few samples of this study predate the infection). Cell type and time point are not known.

Only a few counts were recorded for this clonotype. The chain has TRBV4-2 and TRBJ2-7; D might be TRBD2 (7 bases). V lost 3 bases, J lost 0 bases, and 15 bases lay in between. From germline, CDR1 is LGHNA and CDR2 YNFKEQ. This CDR3 spans 16 amino acids. The DNA of the CDR3 is TGTGCCAGCAGCCACCCTTGGGGGGGCGGCTCCTACGAGCAGTACTTC. It codes for CASSHPWGGGSYEQYF.

This clonotype occurred a few times. The chain combines TRBV20-1 with TRBJ2-2, with TRBD2 identical over 9 bases. The germline gives CDR1 DFQATT, CDR2 SNEGSKA (reference sequence). There are 16 residues in the CDR3. The junction had 9 bases not matched to a gene; V was cut back by 0 bases and J by 7 bases. The CDR3 sequence: CSARDPRTSALGELFF. The CDR3 DNA is TGCAGTGCTAGAGATCCGAGGACTAGCGCCCTCGGGGAGCTGTTTTTT.

The chain joins TRBV6-2 or TRBV6-3 to TRBJ2-1; no definite D call. CDR1 is MNHEY and CDR2 is SVGEGT in the germline V gene. V lost 2 bases to trimming and J lost 10 bases, with 9 bases between them. This CDR3 is 12 amino acids long. CDR3: CASSYPTIEQFF. For the CDR3, the DNA is TGTGCCAGCAGTTACCCAACCATAGAGCAGTTCTTC.

The chain is built from TRBV20-1 and TRBJ2-3; D unresolved. CDR1 is DFQATT and CDR2 is SNEGSKA in the germline V gene (reference sequence). The CDR3 runs to 14 residues. Trimming took off 0 bases at V and 2 bases at J, with 9 bases between the two ends. The CDR3 DNA reads as TGCAGTGCTAGAGATACGCTTTCCACAGATACGCAGTATTTT. It codes for CSARDTLSTDTQYF.

The chain carries TRBV12-3 or TRBV12-4 and TRBJ1-5, with D unclear. V was trimmed by 4 bases and J by 0 bases, leaving 7 bases between them. The CDR3 runs to 14 residues. The CDR3 loop reads CASSYGSSNQPQHF. The CDR3 nucleotides are TGTGCCAGCAGTTACGGGAGTAGCAATCAGCCCCAGCATTTT.

V and J are TRBV6-6 and TRBJ2-7; no clear D. From germline, CDR1 is MNHNY and CDR2 SVGAGI (reference sequence). The V end was cut by 2 bases, the J end by 6 bases, with 11 bases between. This CDR3 has 13 amino acids. The DNA of the CDR3 is TGTGCCAGCAGTTACGCCTCTCCACCCGAGCAGTACTTC. It translates to CASSYASPPEQYF.

CDR3 region: CASSLRGTGTQYF. CDR3 bases: TGTGCCAGCAGCTTAAGGGGGACTGGTACGCAGTATTTT. The V gene is TRBV7-2, the J gene TRBJ2-3, with D tentatively TRBD1 or TRBD2 (6 bases each). Trimming took off 2 bases at V and 8 bases at J, with 11 bases between the two ends. Per germline, CDR1 SGHTA and CDR2 FQGNSA. This CDR3 comprises 13 residues.

This clonotype was seen more than once but under ten times. The V gene is TRBV20-1, the J gene TRBJ2-1; perhaps TRBD2 as D (5 bases). Germline assignment: CDR1 DFQATT and CDR2 SNEGSKA (reference sequence). There are 15 residues in the CDR3. Deletions cut 4 bases from V and 4 bases from J, with 17 bases between. CDR3 residues: CSATTRGGTYNEQFF. DNA of the CDR3: TGCAGTGCTACTACCCGGGGTGGCACGTACAATGAGCAGTTCTTC.

This clonotype has just a few counts. CDR3 DNA sequence: TGCGCCAGCAGCCGTCAGGACAGAGATAATTCACCCCTCCACTTT. Translated, it gives CASSRQDRDNSPLHF. V is TRBV5-1 and J is TRBJ1-6, with TRBD1 as a possible D gene (6 bases). V dropped 4 bases and J dropped 5 bases, with 13 bases sitting between them. The CDR3 runs 15 residues. CDR1 SGHRS and CDR2 YFSETQ come from the germline V gene.

V gene TRBV27 combines with J gene TRBJ2-7; D might be TRBD2 (6 bases). This CDR3 is built from 17 residues. V was trimmed by 0 bases and J by 6 bases, leaving 21 bases between them. Germline V gives CDR1 MNHEY, CDR2 SMNVEV (reference sequence). CDR3 DNA: TGTGCCAGCAGTTTATCGCAAGGGAGCCGGGGGTCTCGCGAGCAGTACGTC. As protein: CASSLSQGSRGSREQYV.

This clonotype was seen a handful of times. V is TRBV29-1 and J is TRBJ2-7; D may be TRBD1 (6 bases). Germline V gene sequence: CDR1 SQVTM, CDR2 ANQGSEA. This CDR3 spans 16 amino acids. The germline V and J ends were trimmed by 2 bases and 2 bases, with 19 bases remaining between them. The CDR3 DNA sequence: TGCAGCGTTGAAAAGAGGGGGAGTCTTGCTACCTACGAGCAGTACTTC. Translation: CSVEKRGSLATYEQYF.

The chain is built from TRBV15 and TRBJ2-7; TRBD2 agrees at 14 bases. V shed 5 bases, J shed 1 base, and the junction held 4 bases outside the gene matches. Germline values: CDR1 LNHNV, CDR2 YYDKDF (reference sequence). The CDR3 spans 16 residues. The CDR3 loop is CATSGGLAGGSYEQYF. The DNA for the CDR3 is TGTGCCACCAGCGGAGGACTAGCGGGGGGTTCCTACGAGCAGTACTTC.

The chain employs TRBV6-1 and TRBJ1-2; D is uncertain. Trimming removed 1 base from V and 4 bases from J, with 10 bases in between. CDR1 and CDR2 from the germline V gene are MNHNS and SASEGT. CDR3 length: 14 amino acids. CDR3 nucleotide sequence: TGTGCCAGCAGTGAAGACCCGGGAGCCTATGGCTACACCTTC. It yields the protein CASSEDPGAYGYTF.

This clonotype was recorded at least ten times. This sequence joins TRBV5-1 and TRBJ1-2; D remains ambiguous. V shed 3 bases and J shed 3 bases, with 12 bases lying between them. CDR3 length: 14 residues. Germline V CDR1 and CDR2: SGHRS, YFSETQ. The CDR3 is CASSSAGLDYGYTF. CDR3 nucleotides: TGCGCCAGCAGCTCGGCTGGTCTCGACTATGGCTACACCTTC.

This clonotype was seen more than once but under ten times. Relative to the germline gene, one junction end is altered; a read error may explain this. This chain links TRBV7-7 with TRBJ2-1, with D perhaps being TRBD1 or TRBD2 (7 bases each). The CDR3 runs 16 residues. CDR1 and CDR2 from the germline V gene are SSHAT and FNYEAQ (reference sequence). The CDR3 sequence is CASSPGGSGLLNEQFF. CDR3 coding DNA: TGTGCTAGCAGTCCAGGGGGTAGCGGGCTCCTCAATGAGCAGTTCTTC.

The CDR3, as DNA: TGTGCCAGCAGCTTAGGGCCTTTGGGCACTGAAGCTTTCTTT. Amino acids: CASSLGPLGTEAFF. The rearrangement links TRBV7-3 to TRBJ1-1, with D hard to call. Germline CDR1 and CDR2: SGHTA and FQGTGA. The V end lost 2 bases, the J end lost 4 bases, and 11 bases lay between the germline ends. This CDR3 comprises 14 residues.

The chain uses TRBV11-2 and TRBJ2-1; 8 bases match TRBD2. CDR3 length equals 14 residues. The germline V gene encodes CDR1 SGHAT and CDR2 FQNNGV. Losses at the gene ends were 2 bases for V and 7 bases for J; bases not matched to a gene: 4. The CDR3 DNA sequence: TGTGCCAGCAGCTTATTCGGGGGGGCAAATGAGCAGTTCTTC. It yields the protein CASSLFGGANEQFF.

V is TRBV5-1 and J is TRBJ2-7; a possible D gene is TRBD2 (7 bases). CDR3 length equals 14 residues. Germline CDR1 reads SGHRS; CDR2 reads YFSETQ. V gave up 4 bases and J gave up 2 bases, with 13 bases separating them. The CDR3 region has the DNA TGCGCCAGCAGCGAAGGCGGGGGCCCCTACGAGCAGTACTTC. It encodes CASSEGGGPYEQYF.

V usage is TRBV11-2 and J usage is TRBJ2-7, with 7 bases fitting TRBD1. Trimming took 1 base from V and 3 from J; bases not matched to a gene: 9. Germline V lookup: CDR1 SGHAT, CDR2 FQNNGV. The CDR3 is 16 amino acids. The CDR3 is CASSLAGQPRGYEQYF. The DNA of the CDR3 is TGTGCCAGCAGCTTAGCGGGACAGCCGAGGGGCTACGAGCAGTACTTC.